This T cell receptor (beta chain) was observed in a study of blood T cell repertoires in COVID-19. Turning to the study itself: The United States, Italy and Spain provided the acute and convalescent COVID-19 samples. T cells, B-cell-depleted T cells, or PBMCs provided the cDNA or gDNA that served as material.

V was pared by 4 bases and J by 8 bases, with 5 bases of the junction left unmatched. The CDR3 consists of 13 residues. Looked up from germline, CDR1 is LNHDA and CDR2 is SQIVND (reference sequence). Original data processing: Estimation of nucleated cell counts relied on the amplification of reference gene primers. Assay: immunoSEQ multiplex PCR; the TCRdb copy retains only in-frame clones and omits some. Clonal size and the V and J genes are those of that table, whereas D and trimming came from the DNA. The sample has approximately 230,000 clones, 88% seen once. This sequence originates from an elderly man with acute or convalescent COVID-19. The chain has TRBV19 and TRBJ2-1; 7 positions match TRBD2. Sequencing was performed on peripheral blood. The CDR3 DNA reads as TGTGCCAGTAGTACCTTCCGGGGGGATGAGCAGTTCTTC. It encodes CASSTFRGDEQFF.